The 2 T cell receptor beta chains presented below share a single source sample, sequenced in a study of blood T cells in healthy people across ages. Primed by a sample-barcoded 5' primer and a J-beta primer mix, a second PCR proceeded for roughly 6 to 12 cycles. TCRdb processed the 5' RACE reads anew with MiXCR; each CDR3 protein has one entry. The table includes fewer than 900,000 distinct CDR3 sequences, about 42% detected once. The material sequenced was blood. The receptors were sampled from a woman aged 55-75 years in good health.

This clonotype showed up just a few times. V gene TRBV29-1 combines with J gene TRBJ2-7; 13 bases are a match to TRBD2. J gave up 6 bases and V 6 bases, and 5 bases lay outside the gene matches. This CDR3 spans 13 amino acids. Germline V gives CDR1 SQVTM, CDR2 ANQGSEA. The chain's CDR3 is CSVIRLAGGEQYF. The CDR3 nucleotides are TGCAGCGTGATCAGACTAGCGGGAGGCGAGCAGTACTTC.

In regard to this clonotype: Likely a read error: the CDR3 ends without its conserved phenylalanine or tryptophan. The V and J genes are TRBV5-1 and TRBJ2-1, with D possibly being TRBD1 (6 bases). Trimming pared 4 bases from V and 4 bases from J, leaving 9 bases between. The CDR3 covers 13 residues. CDR1 is SGHRS, CDR2 YFSETQ, per germline. CDR3 loop: CASSPDSYNEQFS. The CDR3 DNA follows: TGCGCCAGCAGCCCGGACAGTTACAATGAGCAGTTCTCC.